Below, one T cell receptor beta chain is given with its context. The entry originates in a study of blood T cell repertoires in COVID-19. This CDR3 is 16 amino acids long. Germline values: CDR1 MDHEN, CDR2 SYDVKM. Trimming took 7 bases from V and 7 from J, leaving 22 bases between them. Sequencing used immunoSEQ multiplex PCR; TCRdb keeps in-frame clones, though not all of them. Of about 140,000 clones listed, about three quarters were seen once; the top ten hold less than 3%. The chain joins TRBV28 to TRBJ2-2, with D possibly TRBD2 on 7 matching bases. This receptor was identified in a woman in her fifties or sixties who had recovered from COVID-19. Sequenced input: PBMCs or T cells enriched from blood (not recorded which). CDR3 loop: CASTEGGAGKGGELFF. CDR3 nucleotides: TGTGCCAGCACCGAAGGGGGGGCAGGGAAGGGCGGGGAGCTGTTTTTT.